This T cell receptor (beta chain) was captured in a study of T cell repertoires in cytomegalovirus infection. General observations from the study: Dominating the ex vivo response were TCR beta clonotypes that were CMV-specific and HLA-C-restricted.

This clonotype was detected many times. Its antigen is unidentified. TCRdb re-called the reads with MiXCR, one entry per CDR3 protein. The repertoire includes around 530,000 distinct CDR3 sequences, 16% of them detected once, and roughly a quarter sits in the top ten. Germline values: CDR1 LNHNV, CDR2 YYDKDF (reference sequence). This CDR3 contains 16 residues. V was clipped by 6 bases and J by 2 bases; unmatched bases: 6. The sequence was collected from a human donor in good health (CMV status not recorded). Some clones in this sample may be carry-over from other donors' samples. Sequenced input: CD8+ T cells from PBMCs. The chain carries TRBV15 and TRBJ2-1; TRBD2 agrees at 11 bases. The CDR3: CATSTTSGSAYNEQFF. For the CDR3, the DNA is TGTGCCACCAGTACCACTAGCGGGAGCGCCTACAATGAGCAGTTCTTC. The full variable domain, with the rest looked up from reference TRBV15 and TRBJ2-1, is DAMVIQNPRYQVTQFGKPVTLSCSQTLNHNVMYWYQQKSSQAPKLLFHYYDKDFNNEADTPDNFQSRRPNTSFCFLDIRSPGLGDTAMYLCATSTTSGSAYNEQFFGPGTRLTVL.